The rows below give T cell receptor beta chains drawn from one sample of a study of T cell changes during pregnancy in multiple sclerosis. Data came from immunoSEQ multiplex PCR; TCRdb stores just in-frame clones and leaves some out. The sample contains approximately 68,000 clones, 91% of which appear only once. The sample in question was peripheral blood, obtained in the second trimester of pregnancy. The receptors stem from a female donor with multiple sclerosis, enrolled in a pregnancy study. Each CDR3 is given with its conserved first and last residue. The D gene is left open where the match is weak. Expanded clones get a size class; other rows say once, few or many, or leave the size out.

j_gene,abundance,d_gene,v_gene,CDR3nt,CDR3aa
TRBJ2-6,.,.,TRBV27,TGTGCCAGCGCCCTTAGTTGGGGCCCTGGGGCCAACGTCCTGACTTTC,CASALSWGPGANVLTF
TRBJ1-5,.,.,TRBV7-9,TGTGCCAGCAGCCCGGACAGACTCAATCAGCCCCAGCATTTT,CASSPDRLNQPQHF
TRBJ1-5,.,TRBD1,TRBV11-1,TGTGCCAGCAGCCTGGACAGGGGAGGAAATCAGCCCCAGCATTTT,CASSLDRGGNQPQHF
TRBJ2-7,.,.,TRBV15,TGTGCCACCAGCAGAGACAGGTTCTCCTACGAGCAGTACTTC,CATSRDRFSYEQYF
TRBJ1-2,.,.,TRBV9,TGTGCCAGCAGCCTCCAGGGCTATGGCTACACCTTC,CASSLQGYGYTF
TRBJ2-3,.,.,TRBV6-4,TGTGCCGGCAGTGACTCGAGCGGGAGCACAGATACGCAGTATTTT,CAGSDSSGSTDTQYF
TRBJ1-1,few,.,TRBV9,TGTGCCAGCAGCGTAGCTCCAGGATTGAACACTGAAGCTTTCTTT,CASSVAPGLNTEAFF
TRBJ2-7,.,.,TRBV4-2,TGTGCCAGCAGCCAAGAAGGGGGTAGCTACGAGCAGTACTTC,CASSQEGGSYEQYF
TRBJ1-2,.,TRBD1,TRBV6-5,TGTGCCAGCAGCTATGGACAGGGGACCTCAAAAGGCTACACCTTC,CASSYGQGTSKGYTF
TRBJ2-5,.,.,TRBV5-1,TGCGCCAGCAGCTTACAACCAACCCAAGAGACCCAGTACTTC,CASSLQPTQETQYF
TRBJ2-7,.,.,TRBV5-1,TGCGCCAGCAGCTCAAACCTACAGGTCTACGAGCAGTACTTC,CASSSNLQVYEQYF
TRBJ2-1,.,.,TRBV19,TGTGCCAGTAGTATCGGTAATTACAATGAGCAGTTCTTC,CASSIGNYNEQFF
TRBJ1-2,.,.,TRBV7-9,TGTGCCAGCAGCAGAGGCAACCCGAACTATGGCTACACCTTC,CASSRGNPNYGYTF
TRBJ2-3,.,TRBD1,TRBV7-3,TGTGCCAGCAGCGTTCAGGGGGCGACAGATACGCAGTATTTT,CASSVQGATDTQYF
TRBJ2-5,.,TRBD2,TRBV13,TGTGCCAGCTCATGGGGGTCGGGAGGGCAAGAGACCCAGTACTTC,CASSWGSGGQETQYF
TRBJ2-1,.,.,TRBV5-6,TGTGCCAGCAGCTTGGCCCGTGAGCAGTTCTTC,CASSLAREQFF
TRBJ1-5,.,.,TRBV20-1,TGCAGTGCTAGAGTAAATCAGCCCCAGCATTTT,CSARVNQPQHF
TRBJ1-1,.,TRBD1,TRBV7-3,TGTGCCAGCAGCTTAGACAGGGGGTCGACTGAAGCTTTCTTT,CASSLDRGSTEAFF
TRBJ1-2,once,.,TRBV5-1,TGCGCCAGCAGCTTGAAGGGGGAAGTCTATGGCTACACCTTC,CASSLKGEVYGYTF
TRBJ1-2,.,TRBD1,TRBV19,TGTGCCAGTAACAGACAGGGGGCATCTGGCTACACCTTC,CASNRQGASGYTF
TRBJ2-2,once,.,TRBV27,TGTGCCAGCAGTTTCGGGGTAGCTGGGGAGCTGTTTTTT,CASSFGVAGELFF
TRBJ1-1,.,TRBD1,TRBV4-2,TGTGCCAGCAGCCCAAGTCCCGGGACAGGGGGACGAACGATACGGAACACTGAAGCTTTCTTT,CASSPSPGTGGRTIRNTEAFF
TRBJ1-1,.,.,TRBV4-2,TGTGCCAGCAGCCAAGTACAGATGAACACTGAAGCTTTCTTT,CASSQVQMNTEAFF